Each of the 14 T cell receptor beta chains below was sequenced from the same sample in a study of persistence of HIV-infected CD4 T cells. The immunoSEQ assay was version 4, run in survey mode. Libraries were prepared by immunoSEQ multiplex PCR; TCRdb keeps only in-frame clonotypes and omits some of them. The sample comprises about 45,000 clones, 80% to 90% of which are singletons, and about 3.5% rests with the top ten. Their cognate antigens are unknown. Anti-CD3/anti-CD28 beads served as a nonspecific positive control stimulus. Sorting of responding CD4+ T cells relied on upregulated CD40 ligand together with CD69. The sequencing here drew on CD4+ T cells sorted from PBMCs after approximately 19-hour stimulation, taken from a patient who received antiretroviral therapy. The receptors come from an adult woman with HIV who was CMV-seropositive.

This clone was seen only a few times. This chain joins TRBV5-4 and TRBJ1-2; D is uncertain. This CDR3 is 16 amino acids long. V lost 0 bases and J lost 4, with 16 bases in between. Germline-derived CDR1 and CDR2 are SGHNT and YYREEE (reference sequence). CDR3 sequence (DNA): TGTGCCAGCAGCTTGGAGGTTGGCAGGCAAGGCTATGGCTACACCTTC. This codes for CASSLEVGRQGYGYTF. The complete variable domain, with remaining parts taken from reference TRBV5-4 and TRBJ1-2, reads ETGVTQSPTHLIKTRGQQVTLRCSSQSGHNTVSWYQQALGQGPQFIFQYYREEENGRGNFPPRFSGLQFPNYSSELNVNALELDDSALYLCASSLEVGRQGYGYTFGSGTRLTVV.

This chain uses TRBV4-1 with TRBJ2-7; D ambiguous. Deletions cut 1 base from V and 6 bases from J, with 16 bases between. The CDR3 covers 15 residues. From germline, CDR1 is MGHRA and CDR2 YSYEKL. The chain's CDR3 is CASSQVPSSSTEQYF. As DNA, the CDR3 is TGCGCCAGCAGCCAAGTGCCCAGCTCCTCAACCGAGCAGTACTTC.

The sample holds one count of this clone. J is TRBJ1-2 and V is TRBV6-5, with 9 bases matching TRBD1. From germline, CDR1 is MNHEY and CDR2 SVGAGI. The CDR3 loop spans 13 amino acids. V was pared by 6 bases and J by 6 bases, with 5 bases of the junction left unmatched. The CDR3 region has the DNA TGTGCCAGCAGCCGCGGGACAGGGAATGGCTACACCTTC. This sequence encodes CASSRGTGNGYTF.

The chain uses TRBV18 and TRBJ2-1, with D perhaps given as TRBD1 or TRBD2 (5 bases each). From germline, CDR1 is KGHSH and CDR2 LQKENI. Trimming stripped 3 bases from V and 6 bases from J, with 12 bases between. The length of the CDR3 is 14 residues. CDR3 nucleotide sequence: TGTGCCAGCTCACCCCCTCGGGACCGCAATGAGCAGTTCTTC. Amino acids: CASSPPRDRNEQFF.

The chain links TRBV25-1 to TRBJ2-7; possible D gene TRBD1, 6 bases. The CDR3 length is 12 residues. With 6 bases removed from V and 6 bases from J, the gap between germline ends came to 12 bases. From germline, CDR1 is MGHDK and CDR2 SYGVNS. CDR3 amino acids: CASSTGQGEQYF. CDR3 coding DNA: TGTGCCAGCAGCACAGGGCAGGGCGAGCAGTACTTC.

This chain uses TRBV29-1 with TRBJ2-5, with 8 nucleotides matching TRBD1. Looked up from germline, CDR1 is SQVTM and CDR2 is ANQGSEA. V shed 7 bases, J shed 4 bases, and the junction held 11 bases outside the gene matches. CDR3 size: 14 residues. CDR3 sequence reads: CSGDPGGVGETQYF. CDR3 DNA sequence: TGCAGCGGGGATCCAGGGGGCGTAGGAGAGACCCAGTACTTC. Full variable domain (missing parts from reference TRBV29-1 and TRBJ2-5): SAVISQKPSRDICQRGTSLTIQCQVDSQVTMMFWYRQQPGQSLTLIATANQGSEATYESGFVIDKFPISRPNLTFSTLTVSNMSPEDSSIYLCSGDPGGVGETQYFGPGTRLLVL.

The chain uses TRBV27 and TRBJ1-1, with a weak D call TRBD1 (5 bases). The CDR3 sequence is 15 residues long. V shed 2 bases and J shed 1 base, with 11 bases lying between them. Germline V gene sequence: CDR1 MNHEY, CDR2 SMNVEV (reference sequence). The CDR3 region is CASSLRQGRNTEAFF. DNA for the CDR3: TGTGCCAGCAGTTTAAGGCAGGGACGGAACACTGAAGCTTTCTTT.

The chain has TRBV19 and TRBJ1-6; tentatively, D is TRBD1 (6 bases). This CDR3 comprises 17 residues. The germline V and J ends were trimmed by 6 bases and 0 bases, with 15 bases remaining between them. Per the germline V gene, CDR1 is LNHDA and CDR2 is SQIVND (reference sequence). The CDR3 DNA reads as TGTGCCAGTAGGGGGAAGGGGGGAAGCTCCTATAATTCACCCCTCCACTTT. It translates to CASRGKGGSSYNSPLHF.

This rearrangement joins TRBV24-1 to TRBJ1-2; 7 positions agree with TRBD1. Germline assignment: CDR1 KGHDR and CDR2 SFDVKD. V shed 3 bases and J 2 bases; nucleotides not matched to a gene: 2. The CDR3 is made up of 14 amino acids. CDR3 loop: CATSDTDRNYGYTF. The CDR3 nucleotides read TGTGCCACCAGTGATACGGACAGGAACTATGGCTACACCTTC.

The CDR3 protein is CASSAHGGTSGIRETQYF. The CDR3 nucleotides read TGTGCCAGCAGTGCCCACGGGGGTACTAGCGGGATAAGAGAGACCCAGTACTTC. This chain links TRBV7-8 with TRBJ2-5; 10 bases are shared with TRBD2. V lost 6 bases to trimming and J lost 4 bases; unmatched junction nucleotides: 17. Germline V lookup: CDR1 SGHVS, CDR2 FQNEAQ. The CDR3 has 18 residues.

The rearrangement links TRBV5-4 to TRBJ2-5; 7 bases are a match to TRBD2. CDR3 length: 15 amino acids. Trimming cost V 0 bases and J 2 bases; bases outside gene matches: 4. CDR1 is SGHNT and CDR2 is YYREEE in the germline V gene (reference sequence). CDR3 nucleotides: TGTGCCAGCAGCTTGGCCTGGGGGGGGCAAGAGACCCAGTACTTC. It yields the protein CASSLAWGGQETQYF.

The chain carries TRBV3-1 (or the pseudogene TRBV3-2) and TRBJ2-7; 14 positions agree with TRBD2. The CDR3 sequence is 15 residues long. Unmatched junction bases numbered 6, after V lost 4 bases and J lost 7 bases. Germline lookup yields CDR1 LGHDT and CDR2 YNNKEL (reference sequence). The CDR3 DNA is TGTGCCAGCAGCCCCCGACTAGCGGGAGGGGGAGAGCAGTACTTC. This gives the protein CASSPRLAGGGEQYF.

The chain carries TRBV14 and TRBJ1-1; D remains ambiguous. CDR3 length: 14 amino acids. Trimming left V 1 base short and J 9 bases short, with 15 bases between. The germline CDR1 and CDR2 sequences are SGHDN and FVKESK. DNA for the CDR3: TGTGCCAGCAGCCAAGTTGACGCGCCCCCGAAAGCTTTCTTT. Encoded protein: CASSQVDAPPKAFF.

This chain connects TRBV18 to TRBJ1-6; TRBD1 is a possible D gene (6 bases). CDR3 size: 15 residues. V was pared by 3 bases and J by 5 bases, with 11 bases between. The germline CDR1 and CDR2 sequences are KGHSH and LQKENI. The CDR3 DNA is TGTGCCAGCTCACCGTCCCCAGGGGATAATTCACCCCTCCACTTT. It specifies CASSPSPGDNSPLHF.